This is a list of T cell receptor beta chains from one sample in a study of blood T cell repertoires in COVID-19. The table came from immunoSEQ multiplex PCR; TCRdb's copy has only in-frame clones and leaves some out. The table includes about 310,000 clones, about 88% detected once. The sequencing sample was made of peripheral blood. The receptors shown here come from a man in his sixties or seventies with acute or convalescent COVID-19. CDR3s include the opening cysteine and the closing phenylalanine or tryptophan. Fields, in order: D gene, J gene, clone size, V gene, CDR3 protein, CDR3 DNA. A D gene is named only where the DNA matches it firmly. Clone sizes are given selectively: once, few, many, or a class where the clone is expanded.

- TRBJ1-6 - TRBV10-1 CASRSNTGRNYNSPLHF TGCGCCAGCAGGTCCAATACAGGGCGCAACTATAATTCACCCCTCCACTTT
TRBD1 TRBJ2-7 - TRBV2 CASSDRLPEDRVSYEQYF TGTGCCAGCAGTGATAGGCTCCCGGAGGACAGGGTATCCTACGAGCAGTACTTC
TRBD2 TRBJ2-2 once TRBV18 CASSPPSGGQTGELFF TGTGCCAGCTCACCCCCCAGCGGGGGACAAACCGGGGAGCTGTTTTTT
TRBD1 TRBJ2-5 once TRBV29-1 CSVTGQGQETQYF TGCAGCGTTACTGGACAGGGCCAAGAGACCCAGTACTTC
TRBD1 TRBJ2-7 - TRBV15 CATSREHTGGIPYEQYF TGTGCCACCAGCAGAGAACATACAGGGGGAATTCCCTACGAGCAGTACTTC
- TRBJ1-2 - TRBV28 CASSSHGVVDYGYTF TGTGCCAGCAGTTCCCACGGAGTCGTCGACTATGGCTACACCTTC
TRBD1 TRBJ2-2 - TRBV18 CASSPSQGGTGELFF TGTGCCAGCTCACCATCACAGGGGGGCACCGGGGAGCTGTTTTTT
- TRBJ1-3 - TRBV19 CASNKGISGNTIYF TGTGCCAGTAATAAGGGGATTTCTGGAAACACCATATATTTT
TRBD1 TRBJ2-2 - TRBV6-5 CATLRTGASTGELFF TGTGCCACCTTAAGGACAGGCGCCAGTACCGGGGAGCTGTTTTTT
- TRBJ1-2 - TRBV5-4 CASSLDGGGGYTF TGTGCCAGCAGCTTGGACGGGGGGGGTGGCTACACCTTC
- TRBJ1-1 - TRBV5-1 CASSLTASGNTEAFF TGCGCCAGCAGCTTGACCGCTTCGGGGAACACTGAAGCTTTCTTT
- TRBJ1-3 few TRBV7-9 CASSPRQVLGNTIYF TGTGCCAGCAGCCCCAGACAGGTCTTGGGAAACACCATATATTTT
- TRBJ2-3 - TRBV7-2 CASSLRRTDTQYF TGTGCCAGCAGCTTAAGGCGGACAGATACGCAGTATTTT
- TRBJ2-1 - TRBV4-1 CASSQDPSGGNEQFF TGCGCCAGCAGCCAAGATCCCTCCGGGGGAAATGAGCAGTTCTTC
- TRBJ1-1 - TRBV11-2 CASSLTRRTEAFF TGTGCCAGCAGCTTAACCAGAAGAACTGAAGCTTTCTTT
TRBD1 TRBJ1-2 - TRBV19 CASKRQGASGYTF TGTGCCAGTAAAAGACAGGGGGCCTCTGGCTACACCTTC
- TRBJ2-7 - TRBV5-4 CASSSSYEQYF TGTGCCAGCAGCTCGTCCTACGAGCAGTACTTC
- TRBJ1-5 few TRBV12-3/TRBV12-4 CASSLIPRQPQHF TGTGCCAGCAGTTTAATCCCCAGGCAGCCCCAGCATTTT
- TRBJ1-5 - TRBV28 CASSWRVNQPQHF TGTGCCAGCAGTTGGCGGGTCAATCAGCCCCAGCATTTT
- TRBJ1-2 - TRBV6-4 CASSEFSGDAGYTF TGTGCCAGCAGTGAGTTTTCAGGGGATGCTGGCTACACCTTC
- TRBJ2-7 few TRBV2 CASKLDSPSYEQYF TGTGCCAGCAAGCTCGACAGTCCCTCCTACGAGCAGTACTTC
- TRBJ2-2 - TRBV6-6 CASSYNTLRGRQGWVAGELFF TGTGCCAGCAGCTACAACACACTTCGGGGGAGACAGGGATGGGTGGCCGGGGAGCTGTTTTTT
- TRBJ2-3 - TRBV7-8 CASSTYRVRDTQYF TGTGCCAGCAGCACTTACAGGGTGAGGGATACGCAGTATTTT
- TRBJ2-3 few TRBV19 CASSITQGGPTDTQYF TGTGCCAGTAGTATAACCCAGGGGGGCCCGACAGATACGCAGTATTTT
- TRBJ2-5 - TRBV12-3/TRBV12-4 CASSSLQETQYF TGTGCCAGCAGTTCCCTTCAAGAGACCCAGTACTTC
TRBD1 TRBJ1-5 few TRBV7-2 CASSPAGQINQPQHF TGTGCCAGCAGCCCCGCGGGACAGATTAATCAGCCCCAGCATTTT
- TRBJ1-3 once TRBV5-1 CASSWGGGSGNTIYF TGCGCCAGCAGCTGGGGCGGCGGCTCTGGAAACACCATATATTTT
TRBD2 TRBJ2-5 - TRBV5-1 CASSSSSGAQETQYF TGCGCCAGCAGTTCTTCTAGCGGGGCCCAAGAGACCCAGTACTTC
- TRBJ2-3 - TRBV7-8 CASSFVPDTQYF TGTGCCAGCAGCTTCGTTCCAGATACGCAGTATTTT
TRBD2 TRBJ2-3 once TRBV11-2 CASSLGGGRIYTQYF TGTGCCAGCAGCTTAGGAGGCGGGAGAATATATACGCAGTATTTT
- TRBJ1-5 - TRBV19 CASSIGTTHYQPQHF TGTGCCAGTAGTATAGGGACAACTCACTATCAGCCCCAGCATTTT
- TRBJ2-3 - TRBV5-1 CASSLIRTDTQYF TGCGCCAGCAGCTTGATTCGGACAGATACGCAGTATTTT
- TRBJ2-3 - TRBV5-8 CASSEKAGTQYF TGTGCCAGCAGCGAAAAGGCGGGTACGCAGTATTTT
- TRBJ2-1 few TRBV4-3 CASRQGPQAHNEQFF TGCGCCAGCAGACAGGGACCCCAAGCCCACAATGAGCAGTTCTTC
TRBD1 TRBJ1-2 - TRBV6-4 CASSLSQGHGYTF TGTGCCAGCAGCTTATCACAGGGGCATGGCTACACCTTC
- TRBJ2-1 - TRBV19 CASSTLNEQFF TGTGCCAGTAGTACCCTCAATGAGCAGTTCTTC
TRBD1 TRBJ1-2 - TRBV10-3 CATAGTGTYGYTF TGTGCCACAGCCGGGACAGGGACCTATGGCTACACCTTC
TRBD1 TRBJ2-7 - TRBV19 CASSIWAGGGIDEQYF TGTGCCAGTAGTATCTGGGCAGGGGGCGGGATCGACGAGCAGTACTTC
- TRBJ2-3 - TRBV7-9 CASSSSGQYTDTQYF TGTGCCAGCAGTTCGTCGGGACAATACACAGATACGCAGTATTTT
TRBD1 TRBJ1-1 - TRBV18 CASSPSGTANTEAFF TGTGCCAGCTCACCATCCGGGACAGCGAACACTGAAGCTTTCTTT
TRBD2 TRBJ2-7 - TRBV18 CASSASGRDGEQYF TGTGCCAGCTCCGCCAGCGGGAGGGACGGAGAGCAGTACTTC
- TRBJ1-2 - TRBV6-4 CASRNSNFNYGYTF TGTGCCAGCAGGAACAGTAACTTTAACTATGGCTACACCTTC